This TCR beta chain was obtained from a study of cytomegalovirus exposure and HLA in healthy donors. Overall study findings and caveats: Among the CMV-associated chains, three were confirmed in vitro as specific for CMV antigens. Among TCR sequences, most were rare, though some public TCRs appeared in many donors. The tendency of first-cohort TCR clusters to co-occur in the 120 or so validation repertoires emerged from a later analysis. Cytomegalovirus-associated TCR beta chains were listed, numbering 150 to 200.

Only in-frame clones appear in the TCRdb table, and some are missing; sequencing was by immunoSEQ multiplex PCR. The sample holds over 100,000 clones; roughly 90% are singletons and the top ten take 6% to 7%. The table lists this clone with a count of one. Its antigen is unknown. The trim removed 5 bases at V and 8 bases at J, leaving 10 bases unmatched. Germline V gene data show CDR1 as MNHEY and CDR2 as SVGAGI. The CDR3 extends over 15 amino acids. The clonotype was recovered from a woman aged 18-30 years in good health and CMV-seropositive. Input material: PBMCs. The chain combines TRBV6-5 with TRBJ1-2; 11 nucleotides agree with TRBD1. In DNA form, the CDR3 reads TGTGCCAGCAGTCAAAGGACAGGGGGCTTGGAAGGCTACACCTTC. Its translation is CASSQRTGGLEGYTF.